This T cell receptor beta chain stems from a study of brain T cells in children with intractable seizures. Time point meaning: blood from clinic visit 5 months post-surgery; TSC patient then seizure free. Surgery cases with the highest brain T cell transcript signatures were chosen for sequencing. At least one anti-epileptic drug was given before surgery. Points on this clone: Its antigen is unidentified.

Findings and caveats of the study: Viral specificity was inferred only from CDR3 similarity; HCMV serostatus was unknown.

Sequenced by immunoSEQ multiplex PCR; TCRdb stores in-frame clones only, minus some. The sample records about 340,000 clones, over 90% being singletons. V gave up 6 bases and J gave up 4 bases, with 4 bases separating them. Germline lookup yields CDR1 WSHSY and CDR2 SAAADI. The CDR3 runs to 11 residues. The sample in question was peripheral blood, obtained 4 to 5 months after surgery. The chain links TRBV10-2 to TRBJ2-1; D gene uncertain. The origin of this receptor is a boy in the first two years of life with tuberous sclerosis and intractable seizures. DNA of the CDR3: TGCGCCAGCAGGGGATACAATGAGCAGTTCTTC. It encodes CASRGYNEQFF.